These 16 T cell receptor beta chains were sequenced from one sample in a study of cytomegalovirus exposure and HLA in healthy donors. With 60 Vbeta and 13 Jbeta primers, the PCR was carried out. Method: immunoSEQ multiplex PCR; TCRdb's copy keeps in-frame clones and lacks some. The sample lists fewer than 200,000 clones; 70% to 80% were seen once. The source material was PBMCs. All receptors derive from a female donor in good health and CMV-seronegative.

CDR3 sequence reads: CASSTNLGLGYTF. Written as DNA, the CDR3 is TGTGCCAGCAGTACCAATTTGGGCCTTGGCTACACCTTC. The chain employs TRBV25-1 and TRBJ1-2, with D unclear. The CDR3 runs 13 residues. Germline V gene lookup returns CDR1 MGHDK and CDR2 SYGVNS. Trimming removed 5 bases at V and 7 bases at J, with 14 bases between.

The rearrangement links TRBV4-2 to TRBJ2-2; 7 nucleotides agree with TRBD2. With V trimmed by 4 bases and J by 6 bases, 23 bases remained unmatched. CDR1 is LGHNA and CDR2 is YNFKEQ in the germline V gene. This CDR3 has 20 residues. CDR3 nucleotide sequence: TGTGCCAGCAGCCTCCGACCCGGGACTACCACGGAGAGAGGCGCCGGGGAGCTGTTTTTT. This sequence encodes CASSLRPGTTTERGAGELFF.

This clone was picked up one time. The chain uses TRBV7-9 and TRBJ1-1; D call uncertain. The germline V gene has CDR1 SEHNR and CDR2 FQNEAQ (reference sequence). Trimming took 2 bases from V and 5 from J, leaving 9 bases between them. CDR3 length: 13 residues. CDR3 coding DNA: TGTGCCAGCAGCTTAATGGAGAAGACTGAAGCTTTCTTT. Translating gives CASSLMEKTEAFF.

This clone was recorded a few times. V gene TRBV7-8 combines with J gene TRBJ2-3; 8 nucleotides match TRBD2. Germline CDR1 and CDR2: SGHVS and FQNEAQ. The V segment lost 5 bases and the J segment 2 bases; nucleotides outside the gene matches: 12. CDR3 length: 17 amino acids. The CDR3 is CASSPRPGGAHTDTQYF. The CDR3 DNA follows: TGTGCCAGCAGCCCCAGGCCCGGGGGGGCCCACACAGATACGCAGTATTTT.

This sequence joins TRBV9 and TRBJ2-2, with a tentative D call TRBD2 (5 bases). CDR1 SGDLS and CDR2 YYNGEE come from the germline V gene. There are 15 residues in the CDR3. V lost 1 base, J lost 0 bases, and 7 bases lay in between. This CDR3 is CASSVRGTNTGELFF. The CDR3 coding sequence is TGTGCCAGCAGCGTAAGAGGGACGAACACCGGGGAGCTGTTTTTT.

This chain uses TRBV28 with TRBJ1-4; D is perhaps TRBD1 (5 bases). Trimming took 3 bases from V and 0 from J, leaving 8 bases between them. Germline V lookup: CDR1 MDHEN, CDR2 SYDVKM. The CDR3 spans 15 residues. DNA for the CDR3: TGTGCCAGCAGTTTGGGGGGAACAACTAATGAAAAACTGTTTTTT. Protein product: CASSLGGTTNEKLFF. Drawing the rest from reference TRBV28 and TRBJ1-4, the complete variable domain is DVKVTQSSRYLVKRTGEKVFLECVQDMDHENMFWYRQDPGLGLRLIYFSYDVKMKEKGDIPEGYSVSREKKERFSLILESASTNQTSMYLCASSLGGTTNEKLFFGSGTQLSVL.

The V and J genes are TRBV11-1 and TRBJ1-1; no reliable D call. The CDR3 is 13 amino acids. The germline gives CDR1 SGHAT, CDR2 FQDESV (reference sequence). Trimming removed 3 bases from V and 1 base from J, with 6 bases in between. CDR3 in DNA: TGTGCCAGCAGCTTCGGTGCGAACACTGAAGCTTTCTTT. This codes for CASSFGANTEAFF.

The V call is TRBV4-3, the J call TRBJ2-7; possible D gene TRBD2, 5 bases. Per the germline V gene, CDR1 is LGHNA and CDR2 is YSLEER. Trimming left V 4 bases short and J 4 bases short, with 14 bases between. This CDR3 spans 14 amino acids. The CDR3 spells CASSLGRGGYEQYF. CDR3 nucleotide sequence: TGCGCCAGCAGCCTAGGACGGGGTGGTTACGAGCAGTACTTC.

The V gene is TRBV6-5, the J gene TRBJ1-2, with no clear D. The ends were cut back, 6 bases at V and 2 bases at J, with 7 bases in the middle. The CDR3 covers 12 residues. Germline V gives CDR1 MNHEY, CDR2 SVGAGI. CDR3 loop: CASRTQNYGYTF. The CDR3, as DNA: TGTGCCAGCAGAACCCAGAACTATGGCTACACCTTC.

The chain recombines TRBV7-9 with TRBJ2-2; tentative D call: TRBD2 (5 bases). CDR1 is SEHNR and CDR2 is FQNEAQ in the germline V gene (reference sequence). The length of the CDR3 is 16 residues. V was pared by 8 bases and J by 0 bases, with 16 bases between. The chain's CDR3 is CASGASLGANTGELFF. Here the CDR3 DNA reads TGTGCCAGCGGTGCGTCTCTGGGAGCGAACACCGGGGAGCTGTTTTTT.

The CDR3 DNA reads as TGCGCCAGCAGCTTGGAAGTAGCGGGGGGGTTCTCCTACAATGAGCAGTTCTTC. It specifies CASSLEVAGGFSYNEQFF. The V gene is TRBV5-1, the J gene TRBJ2-1; the match to TRBD2 covers 11 bases. The CDR3 runs 18 residues. Germline values: CDR1 SGHRS, CDR2 YFSETQ. The V and J ends lost 0 bases and 0 bases, in that order; junction bases with no gene match: 5.

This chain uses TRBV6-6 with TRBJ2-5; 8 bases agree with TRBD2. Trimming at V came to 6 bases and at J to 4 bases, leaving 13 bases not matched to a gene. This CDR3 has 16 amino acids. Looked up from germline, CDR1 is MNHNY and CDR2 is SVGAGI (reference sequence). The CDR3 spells CASSSLRRLAGETQYF. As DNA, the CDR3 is TGTGCCAGCAGCTCCCTCCGCCGCCTAGCGGGAGAGACCCAGTACTTC.

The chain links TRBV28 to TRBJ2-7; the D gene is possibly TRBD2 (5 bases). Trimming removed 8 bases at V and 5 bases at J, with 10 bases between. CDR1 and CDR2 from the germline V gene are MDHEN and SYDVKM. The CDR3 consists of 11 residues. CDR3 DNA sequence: TGTGCCAGCGTGAGGGCCCACGAGCAGTACTTC. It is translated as CASVRAHEQYF.

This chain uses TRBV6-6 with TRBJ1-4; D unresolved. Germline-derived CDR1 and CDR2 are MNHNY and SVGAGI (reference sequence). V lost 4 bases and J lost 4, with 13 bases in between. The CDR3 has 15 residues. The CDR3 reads CASSSTLGLNEKLFF. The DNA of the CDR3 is TGTGCCAGCAGTTCCACCCTCGGACTTAATGAAAAACTGTTTTTT.

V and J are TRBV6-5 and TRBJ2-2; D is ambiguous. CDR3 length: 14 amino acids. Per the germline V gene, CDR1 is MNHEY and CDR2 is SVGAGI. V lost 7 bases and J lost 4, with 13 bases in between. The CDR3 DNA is TGTGCCAGCAAGCTACAGCATTTCACCGGGGAGCTGTTTTTT. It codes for CASKLQHFTGELFF.

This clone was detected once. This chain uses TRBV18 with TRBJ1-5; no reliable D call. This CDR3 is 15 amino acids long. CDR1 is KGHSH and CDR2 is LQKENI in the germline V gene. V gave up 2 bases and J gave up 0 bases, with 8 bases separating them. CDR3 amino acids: CASSPGGFSNQPQHF. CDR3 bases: TGTGCCAGCTCACCAGGAGGGTTTAGCAATCAGCCCCAGCATTTT. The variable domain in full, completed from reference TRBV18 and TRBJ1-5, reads NAGVMQNPRHLVRRRGQEARLRCSPMKGHSHVYWYRQLPEEGLKFMVYLQKENIIDESGMPKERFSAEFPKEGPSILRIQQVVRGDSAAYFCASSPGGFSNQPQHFGDGTRLSIL.